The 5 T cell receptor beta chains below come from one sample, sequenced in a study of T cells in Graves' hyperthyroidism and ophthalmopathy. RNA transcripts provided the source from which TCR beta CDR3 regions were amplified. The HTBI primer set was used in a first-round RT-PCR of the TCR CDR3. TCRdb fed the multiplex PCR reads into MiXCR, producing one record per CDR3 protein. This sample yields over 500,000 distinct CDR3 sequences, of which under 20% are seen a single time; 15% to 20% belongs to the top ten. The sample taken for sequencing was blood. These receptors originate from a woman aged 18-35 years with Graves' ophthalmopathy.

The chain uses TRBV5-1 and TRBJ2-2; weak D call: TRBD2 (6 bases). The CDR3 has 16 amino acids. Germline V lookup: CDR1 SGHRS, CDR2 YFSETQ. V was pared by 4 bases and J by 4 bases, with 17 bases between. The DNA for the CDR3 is TGCGCCAGCAGCCTGGCCCAAGGGCGGGGCACCGGGGAGCTGTTTTTT. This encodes CASSLAQGRGTGELFF.

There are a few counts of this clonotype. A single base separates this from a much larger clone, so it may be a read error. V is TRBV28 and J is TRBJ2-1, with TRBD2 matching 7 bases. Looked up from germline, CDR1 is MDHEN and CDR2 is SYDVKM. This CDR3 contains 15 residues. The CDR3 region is CASTTGRGDYNEQIF. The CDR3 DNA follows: TGTGCCAGCACCACTGGGAGGGGAGACTACAATGAGCAGATCTTC.

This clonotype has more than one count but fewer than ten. Written as DNA, the CDR3 is TGTGCCAGCAGTGCAATCTCTGGCTACACCTTC. Its protein product is CASSAISGYTF. The chain links TRBV6-1 to TRBJ1-2; D is uncertain. Germline values: CDR1 MNHNS, CDR2 SASEGT. The CDR3 is made up of 11 amino acids. Trimming cost V 4 bases and J 7 bases, with 7 bases left between them.

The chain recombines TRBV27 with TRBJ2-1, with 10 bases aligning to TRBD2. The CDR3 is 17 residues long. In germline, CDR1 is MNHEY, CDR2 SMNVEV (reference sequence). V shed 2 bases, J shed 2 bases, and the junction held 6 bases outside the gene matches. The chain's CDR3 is CASSLRAGGPAYNEQFF. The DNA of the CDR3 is TGTGCCAGCAGTTTAAGAGCGGGAGGGCCGGCCTACAATGAGCAGTTCTTC.

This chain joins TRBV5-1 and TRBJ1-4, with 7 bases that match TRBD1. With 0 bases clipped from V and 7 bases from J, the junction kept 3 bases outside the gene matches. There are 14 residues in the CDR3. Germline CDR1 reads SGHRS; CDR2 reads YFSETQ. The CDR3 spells CASSLGDSGEKLFF. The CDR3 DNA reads TGCGCCAGCAGCTTGGGGGACAGTGGTGAAAAACTGTTTTTT.